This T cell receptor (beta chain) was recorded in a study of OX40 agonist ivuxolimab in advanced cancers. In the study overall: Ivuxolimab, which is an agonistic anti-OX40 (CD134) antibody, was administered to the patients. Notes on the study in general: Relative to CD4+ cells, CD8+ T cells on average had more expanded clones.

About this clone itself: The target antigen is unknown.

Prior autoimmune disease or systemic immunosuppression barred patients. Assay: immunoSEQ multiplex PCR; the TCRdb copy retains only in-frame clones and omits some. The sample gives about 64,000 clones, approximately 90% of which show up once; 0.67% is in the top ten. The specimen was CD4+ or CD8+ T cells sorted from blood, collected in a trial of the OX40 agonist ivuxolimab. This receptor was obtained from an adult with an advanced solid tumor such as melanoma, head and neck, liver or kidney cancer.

Written as DNA, the CDR3 is TGTGCCAGCTCTCGGACCCAGGGGATGGATACGCAGTATTTT. Its protein is CASSRTQGMDTQYF. This chain uses TRBV18 with TRBJ2-3; D is possibly TRBD1 (6 bases). Per germline, CDR1 KGHSH and CDR2 LQKENI. The CDR3 runs to 14 residues. V shed 6 bases and J shed 6 bases, with 16 bases lying between them.